The text below deals with one T cell receptor (beta chain). This may arise from a read error, as a much more abundant clone is one base away. This sample was taken from a study of human T cells and chemical hapten exposure. Turning to the study itself: For the roughly 26-week duration of the study, patients were given weekly doses of diphenylcyclopropenone on the scalp.

CDR3 length equals 12 residues. The germline V gene has CDR1 MGHRA and CDR2 YSYEKL. V gave up 6 bases and J gave up 7 bases, with 12 bases separating them. Indicated time point: pre-sensitization, week 0. Specified treatment: therapeutic diphenylcyclopropenone sensitization with weekly scalp DPC. TCRdb recomputed calls from the RACE reads with MiXCR, one row per CDR3 protein. The repertoire has about 350,000 distinct CDR3 sequences, around 5% of them found once; the top ten carry around 8.6%. This TCR was sampled from a woman in her late teens or twenties with alopecia areata. Some clones in this sample may be carry-over from other donors' samples. The material sequenced was whole blood, taken in connection with sensitization to the hapten diphenylcyclopropenone (DPC). The V and J genes are TRBV4-1 and TRBJ1-1; tentatively, D is TRBD1 (5 bases). The CDR3 region is CASRGVPVEAFF. The CDR3 nucleotides are TGCGCCAGCAGGGGGGTTCCGGTTGAAGCTTTCTTT.